The present TCR beta chain was sequenced within a study of CD8+ T cells in alopecia areata. Study-wide context: Treated patients were dosed with oral tofacitinib, taking 5 to 10 mg twice daily.

The CDR3 extends over 15 amino acids. Germline V CDR1 and CDR2: LNHDA, SQIVND (reference sequence). The V and J ends lost 3 bases and 3 bases respectively, with 9 bases between them. Note on this clone: Its antigen is unknown.

Study-level points and caveats: Scalp samples also yield sequences of resident alphabeta T cells from normal skin. Alopecia totalis/universalis scalp especially showed more expanded CD8+ clones than normal scalp.

Sequencing templates came from extracted RNA that was reverse transcribed into cDNA. Here immunoSEQ multiplex PCR was the method, and the copy in TCRdb shows in-frame clones only, minus some. This sample has 150,000 to 190,000 clones, with 50% to 65% found just once. The V and J genes are TRBV19 and TRBJ2-6, with unresolved D. Sequenced here: CD8+ T cells sorted from blood, sampled at week 0. The sequence came from a human donor with alopecia areata. CDR3 protein: CASSINGFGANVLTF. CDR3 bases: TGTGCCAGTAGTATTAATGGGTTTGGGGCCAACGTCCTGACTTTC. Together with reference TRBV19 and TRBJ2-6, the CDR3 gives the full variable domain: DGGITQSPKYLFRKEGQNVTLSCEQNLNHDAMYWYRQDPGQGLRLIYYSQIVNDFQKGDIAEGYSVSREKKESFPLTVTSAQKNPTAFYLCASSINGFGANVLTFGAGSRLTVL.